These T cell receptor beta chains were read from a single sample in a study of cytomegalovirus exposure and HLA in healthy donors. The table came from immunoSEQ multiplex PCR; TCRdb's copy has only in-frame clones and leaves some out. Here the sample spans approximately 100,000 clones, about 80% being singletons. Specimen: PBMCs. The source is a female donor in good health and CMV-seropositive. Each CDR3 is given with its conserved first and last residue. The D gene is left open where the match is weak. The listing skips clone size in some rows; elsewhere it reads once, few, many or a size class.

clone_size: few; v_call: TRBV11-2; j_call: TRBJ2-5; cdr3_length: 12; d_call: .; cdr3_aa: CASSSGTGTQYF; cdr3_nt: TGTGCCAGCAGCTCAGGCACCGGGACCCAGTACTTC
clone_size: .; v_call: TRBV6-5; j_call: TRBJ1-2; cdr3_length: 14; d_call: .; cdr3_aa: CASRLTTGPYGYTF; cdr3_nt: TGTGCCAGCAGACTCACAACAGGCCCGTATGGCTACACCTTC
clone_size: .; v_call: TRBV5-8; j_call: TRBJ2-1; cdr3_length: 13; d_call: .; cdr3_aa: CASSLSQVNEQFF; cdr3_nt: TGTGCCAGCAGCTTATCACAGGTTAATGAGCAGTTCTTC
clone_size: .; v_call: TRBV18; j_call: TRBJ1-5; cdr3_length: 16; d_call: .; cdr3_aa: CASSTGHSVRSQPQHF; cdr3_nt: TGTGCCAGCTCCACGGGACATTCCGTCCGCAGTCAGCCCCAGCATTTT
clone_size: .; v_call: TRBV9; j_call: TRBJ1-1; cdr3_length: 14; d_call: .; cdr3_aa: CASSVADQGTEAFF; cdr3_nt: TGTGCCAGCAGCGTAGCTGATCAGGGCACTGAAGCTTTCTTT
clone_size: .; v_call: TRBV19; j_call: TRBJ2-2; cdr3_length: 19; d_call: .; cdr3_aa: CASSRRAGVRLANTGELFF; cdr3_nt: TGTGCCAGTAGTAGGAGAGCCGGGGTACGACTCGCGAACACCGGGGAGCTGTTTTTT
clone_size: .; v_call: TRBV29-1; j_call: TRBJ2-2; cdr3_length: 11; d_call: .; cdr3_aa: CSVARTGELFF; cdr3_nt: TGCAGCGTTGCCCGTACCGGGGAGCTGTTTTTT
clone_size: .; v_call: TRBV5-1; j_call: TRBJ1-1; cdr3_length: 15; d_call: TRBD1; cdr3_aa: CASSASGQRNTEAFF; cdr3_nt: TGCGCCAGCAGCGCTTCGGGACAGAGAAACACTGAAGCTTTCTTT
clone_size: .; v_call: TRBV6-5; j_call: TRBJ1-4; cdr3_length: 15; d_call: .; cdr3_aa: CASSSTTSSGEKLFF; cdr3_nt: TGTGCCAGCAGTTCCACGACCTCATCGGGTGAAAAACTGTTTTTT
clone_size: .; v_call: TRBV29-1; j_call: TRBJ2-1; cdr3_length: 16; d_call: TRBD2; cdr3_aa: CSSLAGGLSSYNEQFF; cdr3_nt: TGCAGCTCATTAGCGGGAGGGCTGAGCTCCTACAATGAGCAGTTCTTC
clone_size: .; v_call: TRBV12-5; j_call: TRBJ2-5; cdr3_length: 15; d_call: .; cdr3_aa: CASGLGVRTRGTQYF; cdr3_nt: TGTGCTAGTGGTTTGGGAGTCCGCACCCGGGGGACCCAGTACTTC
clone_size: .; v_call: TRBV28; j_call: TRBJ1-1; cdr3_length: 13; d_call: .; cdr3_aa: CASSLPGDTEAFF; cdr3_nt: TGTGCCAGCAGTTTACCAGGTGACACTGAAGCTTTCTTT
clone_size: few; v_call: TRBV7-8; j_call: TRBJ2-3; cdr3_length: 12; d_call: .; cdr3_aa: CASSWATDTQYF; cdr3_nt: TGTGCCAGCAGCTGGGCCACAGATACGCAGTATTTT
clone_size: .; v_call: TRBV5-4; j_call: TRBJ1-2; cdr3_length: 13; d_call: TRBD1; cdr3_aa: CASSYIQGRGYTF; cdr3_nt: TGTGCCAGCAGCTATATACAGGGGCGCGGCTACACCTTC
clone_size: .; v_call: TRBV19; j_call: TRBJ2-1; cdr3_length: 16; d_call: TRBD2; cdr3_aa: CASSIGLAGSYNEQFF; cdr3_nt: TGTGCCAGTAGTATAGGACTAGCGGGTTCCTACAATGAGCAGTTCTTC